A single sample gave rise to the 12 T cell receptor beta chains below, sequenced in a study of blood T cell repertoires in COVID-19. Method: immunoSEQ multiplex PCR; TCRdb's copy keeps in-frame clones and lacks some. The table has over 250,000 clones, roughly nine tenths seen once; the top ten hold approximately 2.5%. Source material: PBMCs or T cells enriched from blood (not recorded which). Receptors originate from a woman younger than 35 who had recovered from COVID-19.

The chain joins TRBV5-1 to TRBJ2-2, with 7 bases matching TRBD2. The CDR3 runs 17 residues. In germline, CDR1 is SGHRS, CDR2 YFSETQ. V lost 7 bases to trimming and J lost 9 bases; unmatched junction nucleotides: 21. The CDR3 coding sequence is TGCGCCAGCTCCCGGGGGACTAATTCATTGGCAGCGTGGGAGCTGTTTTTT. Residues: CASSRGTNSLAAWELFF.

The V gene is TRBV19, the J gene TRBJ1-4; no firm D call. V gave up 5 bases and J gave up 6 bases, with 16 bases separating them. Germline loops: CDR1 LNHDA, CDR2 SQIVND (reference sequence). The CDR3 totals 15 residues. CDR3 residues: CASSHYSGRDEKLFF. CDR3 DNA: TGTGCCAGTAGTCACTATTCCGGGAGGGATGAAAAACTGTTTTTT.

The genes are TRBV2 and TRBJ1-2; 8 positions match TRBD1. After removal of 6 bases from V and 7 bases from J, the junction contained 19 bases not matched to a gene. This CDR3 region has 17 residues. Germline CDR1 is SNHLY and CDR2 is FYNNEI. Here the CDR3 reads CASSPPYQDRVGGGYTF. The CDR3 nucleotides read TGTGCCAGCAGCCCGCCCTACCAGGACAGGGTCGGGGGTGGCTACACCTTC. The full variable domain, its missing parts supplied by reference TRBV2 and TRBJ1-2, is EPEVTQTPSHQVTQMGQEVILRCVPISNHLYFYWYRQILGQKVEFLVSFYNNEISEKSEIFDDQFSVERPDGSNFTLKIRSTKLEDSAMYFCASSPPYQDRVGGGYTFGSGTRLTVV.

This sequence joins TRBV2 and TRBJ2-7, with TRBD1 matching over 7 bases. Germline V lookup: CDR1 SNHLY, CDR2 FYNNEI. J lost 3 bases, V lost 3 bases, and 5 bases had no gene match. The CDR3 is made up of 14 amino acids. CDR3 nucleotide sequence: TGTGCCAGCAGTGACCAGGGGGTCCTCTACGAGCAGTACTTC. This gives the protein CASSDQGVLYEQYF.

The rearrangement uses TRBV3-1 (or the pseudogene TRBV3-2) and TRBJ1-2, with D hard to call. Trimming shortened V by 3 bases and J by 8 bases, and 10 bases separated the two germline ends. CDR1 LGHDT and CDR2 YNNKEL come from the germline V gene (reference sequence). The CDR3 consists of 12 residues. The CDR3 DNA is TGTGCCAGCAGCCAGAACCATCAGGGCTACACCTTC. Its protein product is CASSQNHQGYTF.

This rearrangement joins TRBV14 to TRBJ1-6; tentatively, D is TRBD1 (6 bases). Per the germline V gene, CDR1 is SGHDN and CDR2 is FVKESK. V was pared by 1 base and J by 11 bases, with 12 bases between. This CDR3 comprises 14 residues. The CDR3 here is CASSQARTVTPLHF. CDR3 coding DNA: TGTGCCAGCAGCCAAGCTCGGACAGTCACACCCCTCCACTTT.

In regard to this clone: This sample also contains other DNA sequences that code for the same CDR3. The genes are TRBV2 and TRBJ1-5; D gene ambiguous. Germline V gene sequence: CDR1 SNHLY, CDR2 FYNNEI. Deletions cut 0 bases from V and 2 bases from J, with 5 bases between. CDR3 length equals 14 residues. The DNA of the CDR3 is TGTGCCAGCAGTGAAGCCCGTGGCAATCAGCCCCAGCATTTT. This translates into CASSEARGNQPQHF.

This rearrangement joins TRBV27 to TRBJ2-3; 9 nucleotides agree with TRBD2. The germline V gene encodes CDR1 MNHEY and CDR2 SMNVEV (reference sequence). V gave up 3 bases and J gave up 2 bases; unmatched junction bases: 6. The CDR3 loop spans 16 amino acids. CDR3 protein: CASSFISGGNTDTQYF. CDR3 bases: TGTGCCAGCAGTTTCATTAGCGGGGGCAACACAGATACGCAGTATTTT.

V is TRBV12-3 or TRBV12-4 and J is TRBJ1-1; tentative D call: TRBD1 (5 bases). V gave up 9 bases and J gave up 3 bases, with 11 bases separating them. The CDR3 sequence is 12 residues long. CDR3 DNA sequence: TGTGCCAGTGCCAGGGAGGACACTGAAGCTTTCTTT. Its translation is CASAREDTEAFF.

The chain has TRBV19 and TRBJ1-5, with no clear D. CDR3 size: 13 residues. V was trimmed by 4 bases and J by 2 bases, leaving 6 bases between them. Per the germline V gene, CDR1 is LNHDA and CDR2 is SQIVND (reference sequence). CDR3: CASSTQGNQPQHF. Written as DNA, the CDR3 is TGTGCCAGTAGTACCCAGGGCAATCAGCCCCAGCATTTT.

This chain joins TRBV12-3 or TRBV12-4 and TRBJ1-5, with a weak D call TRBD1 (5 bases). This CDR3 region has 13 residues. V was cut by 8 bases and J by 5 bases, with 13 bases left in between. In DNA form, the CDR3 reads TGTGCCAGCGTAGACAGCCAGCATCAGCCCCAGCATTTT. Protein: CASVDSQHQPQHF.

This clone was recorded a few times. V and J are TRBV5-1 and TRBJ1-2, with 7 bases that match TRBD1. The CDR3 extends over 15 amino acids. The trim removed 4 bases at V and 7 bases at J, leaving 13 bases unmatched. Germline V gene lookup returns CDR1 SGHRS and CDR2 YFSETQ. The CDR3: CASSTGTANQGGYTF. The CDR3, as DNA: TGCGCCAGCAGCACAGGGACAGCAAATCAGGGTGGCTACACCTTC. Using reference TRBV5-1 and TRBJ1-2 for the parts outside the CDR3, the full variable domain is KAGVTQTPRYLIKTRGQQVTLSCSPISGHRSVSWYQQTPGQGLQFLFEYFSETQRNKGNFPGRFSGRQFSNSRSEMNVSTLELGDSALYLCASSTGTANQGGYTFGSGTRLTVV.